The entry below describes one T cell receptor beta chain. Clones were sequenced by immunoSEQ multiplex PCR, and TCRdb holds only the in-frame ones, with some missing. The sample includes some 110,000 clones, about 88% of them seen just once. These data originate in a study of T cell responses to AZD1222 COVID-19 vaccine. CDR1 is MNHEY and CDR2 is SVGEGT in the germline V gene. Trimming took 6 bases from V and 3 from J, leaving 11 bases between them. CDR3 length equals 13 residues. Sequences were derived from peripheral blood, sampled on day 0 of AZD1222 vaccination. The chain joins TRBV6-2 or TRBV6-3 to TRBJ1-1, with D tentatively TRBD1 (5 bases). The receptor was derived from an adult in good health. CDR3 protein: CASSQGGDTEAFF. The CDR3 nucleotides read TGTGCCAGCAGCCAGGGTGGGGACACTGAAGCTTTCTTT.